This TCR beta chain derives from a study of brain T cells in children with intractable seizures. Repertoires were generated with immunoSEQ multiplex PCR, while TCRdb's copy carries only in-frame clones and drops some. The table shows 300,000 to 400,000 clones, with over 85% occurring only once. The time point was: blood from clinic visit 5 months post-surgery; TSC patient then seizure free. The sequenced cases were selected for having the highest brain T cell transcript signatures. The V segment lost 4 bases and the J segment 5 bases; nucleotides outside the gene matches: 5. Germline assignment: CDR1 MRHNA and CDR2 SNTAGT. The CDR3 contains 15 residues.

The TCR originated in a boy under two years old with tuberous sclerosis and intractable seizures. The chain recombines TRBV6-4 with TRBJ2-1, with TRBD2 matching over 10 bases. The specimen comprised peripheral blood, sampled 4 to 6 months after surgery. The CDR3 region is CASSVGTSANNEQFF. For the CDR3, the DNA is TGTGCCAGCAGTGTCGGGACTAGCGCTAACAATGAGCAGTTCTTC.